This T cell receptor (beta chain) is from a study of control samples from healthy donors and cancer patients. This CDR3 has 13 residues. The V gene's germline CDR1 is SGDLS and CDR2 YYNGEE. The V end was cut by 2 bases, the J end by 6 bases, with 11 bases between. Only in-frame clones appear in the TCRdb table, and some are missing; sequencing was by immunoSEQ multiplex PCR. The table lists some 150,000 clones, 90% to 95% of them singletons. This receptor was obtained from a man between 35 and 55 years old in good health. The sample comprised blood. The rearrangement joins TRBV9 to TRBJ2-5; D gene ambiguous. CDR3 amino acids: CASSVTLSKTQYF. DNA of the CDR3: TGTGCCAGCAGCGTCACCTTGTCTAAGACCCAGTACTTC.